These 30 T cell receptor beta chains came from one sample sequenced in a study of shared clonotypes between healthy human individuals. Clones were read by immunoSEQ multiplex PCR, and TCRdb kept only the in-frame ones, dropping some. The sample records approximately 720,000 clones, 72% being singletons. The sample comprised memory CD4+ T cells sorted from blood. Sample subset: CD45RA-negative fraction. These receptors originate from a woman aged 25 to 39 in good health.

The chain links TRBV11-2 to TRBJ1-4; D is perhaps TRBD1 (6 bases). CDR3 length: 12 residues. CDR1 SGHAT and CDR2 FQNNGV come from the germline V gene. The V end lost 5 bases, the J end lost 14 bases, and 15 bases lay between the germline ends. The CDR3 nucleotides read TGTGCCAGCAGCATCGACAGGTTTACTCTGTTTTTT. Its protein product is CASSIDRFTLFF.

This sequence joins TRBV7-9 and TRBJ1-1; TRBD1 is a possible D gene (5 bases). CDR3 length: 14 residues. Germline lookup yields CDR1 SEHNR and CDR2 FQNEAQ (reference sequence). V dropped 2 bases and J dropped 8 bases, with 15 bases sitting between them. CDR3 in amino acids: CASSLLVGDLEAFF. The CDR3 DNA follows: TGTGCCAGCAGCTTACTCGTCGGGGACCTGGAAGCTTTCTTT.

For this clone: Other nucleotide sequences in the sample specify the same CDR3. The rearrangement uses TRBV5-6 and TRBJ1-1; a weak D match, TRBD1 (5 bases). Germline assignment: CDR1 SGHDT and CDR2 YYEEEE. Trimming took off 0 bases at V and 5 bases at J, with 8 bases between the two ends. This CDR3 contains 13 residues. CDR3 sequence reads: CASSLVRGTEAFF. Written as DNA, the CDR3 is TGTGCCAGCAGCTTGGTTAGGGGAACTGAAGCTTTCTTT.

This clone has only one observation. The genes are TRBV7-6 and TRBJ2-5; TRBD1 matches 9 bases. V gave up 0 bases and J gave up 4 bases; unmatched junction bases: 3. This CDR3 region has 15 residues. CDR1 and CDR2 (germline): SGHVS, FNYEAQ. The CDR3 bases are TGTGCCAGCAGCTTAGCCGGGACAGGGCGAGAGACCCAGTACTTC. Its translation: CASSLAGTGRETQYF.

This clone was observed a handful of times. The rearrangement links TRBV2 to TRBJ2-7; possible D gene TRBD2, 5 bases. The CDR3 is made up of 13 amino acids. V was shortened by 4 bases and J by 3 bases, with 10 bases between the two germline ends. CDR1 is SNHLY, CDR2 FYNNEI, per germline. The CDR3 DNA is TGTGCCAGCAGTGTGTCTAGCTACTACGAGCAGTACTTC. This codes for CASSVSSYYEQYF.

CDR3 in amino acids: CATSRGDQGNYGYTF. Written as DNA, the CDR3 is TGTGCCACCAGCAGGGGGGACCAGGGGAACTATGGCTACACCTTC. This chain links TRBV15 with TRBJ1-2; D is perhaps TRBD1 (6 bases). The CDR3 sequence is 15 residues long. V lost 3 bases and J lost 2, with 13 bases in between. Germline lookup yields CDR1 LNHNV and CDR2 YYDKDF (reference sequence).

This clone was seen at least ten times. V is TRBV2 and J is TRBJ2-1; the match to TRBD2 covers 9 bases. V was clipped by 5 bases and J by 7 bases; unmatched bases: 12. Germline CDR1 and CDR2: SNHLY and FYNNEI. The CDR3 is made up of 16 amino acids. CDR3 bases: TGTGCCAGCAGTCCCATTTTGGTGCGGGAGGGGAATGAGCAGTTCTTC. Translating it yields CASSPILVREGNEQFF. Full variable domain (rest looked up from reference TRBV2 and TRBJ2-1): EPEVTQTPSHQVTQMGQEVILRCVPISNHLYFYWYRQILGQKVEFLVSFYNNEISEKSEIFDDQFSVERPDGSNFTLKIRSTKLEDSAMYFCASSPILVREGNEQFFGPGTRLTVL.

This clone occurred once. CDR3 region: CASSRTGTVGETQYF. CDR3 nucleotides: TGCGCCAGCAGCCGGACAGGGACTGTCGGAGAGACCCAGTACTTC. This rearrangement joins TRBV10-2 to TRBJ2-5; TRBD1 aligns across 8 bases. Trimming removed 6 bases from V and 4 bases from J; junction bases left unmatched: 10. In germline, CDR1 is WSHSY, CDR2 SAAADI. The CDR3 totals 15 residues.

The chain couples TRBV5-6 to TRBJ1-1, with D unclear. CDR1 SGHDT and CDR2 YYEEEE come from the germline V gene. With 4 bases removed from V and 3 bases from J, the gap between germline ends came to 13 bases. The CDR3 is 14 residues long. The CDR3 nucleotides read TGTGCCAGCAGCCCGCTGGGGTTGGACACTGAAGCTTTCTTT. Its protein product is CASSPLGLDTEAFF.

The chain has TRBV7-9 and TRBJ1-3; D uncertain. Germline CDR1 reads SEHNR; CDR2 reads FQNEAQ (reference sequence). Trimming removed 3 bases from V and 0 bases from J, with 15 bases in between. This CDR3 comprises 17 residues. This CDR3 reads CASSFYVAGPSGNTIYF. The CDR3, as DNA: TGTGCCAGCAGCTTTTATGTGGCCGGTCCCTCTGGAAACACCATATATTTT. Looking up the rest from reference TRBV7-9 and TRBJ1-3 gives the full variable domain: DTGVSQNPRHKITKRGQNVTFRCDPISEHNRLYWYRQTLGQGPEFLTYFQNEAQLEKSRLLSDRFSAERPKGSFSTLEIQRTEQGDSAMYLCASSFYVAGPSGNTIYFGEGSWLTVV.

V usage is TRBV28 and J usage is TRBJ2-1; 9 positions match TRBD2. CDR3 length: 13 amino acids. The germline gives CDR1 MDHEN, CDR2 SYDVKM. With 3 bases clipped from V and 8 bases from J, the junction kept 2 bases outside the gene matches. CDR3 nucleotides: TGTGCCAGCAGTTTTAGCGGGAGCTATGAGCAGTTCTTC. Translating gives CASSFSGSYEQFF.

The chain joins TRBV18 to TRBJ1-5; tentatively, D is TRBD1 (6 bases). V dropped 5 bases and J dropped 0 bases, with 17 bases sitting between them. Germline V gene data show CDR1 as KGHSH and CDR2 as LQKENI. The CDR3 runs 17 residues. CDR3 nucleotide sequence: TGTGCCAGCTCATCCAACAGGGAAACCTTTAGCAATCAGCCCCAGCATTTT. Translating it yields CASSSNRETFSNQPQHF.

This sequence joins TRBV7-2 and TRBJ2-3; D gene ambiguous. CDR1 and CDR2 from the germline V gene are SGHTA and FQGNSA. V shed 0 bases and J shed 2 bases, with 3 bases lying between them. The CDR3 runs to 13 residues. CDR3 DNA: TGTGCCAGCAGCTTAGCTTACACAGATACGCAGTATTTT. This gives the protein CASSLAYTDTQYF.

As for this clone: The same CDR3 arises from other DNA sequences in this sample as well. CDR3 protein: CASSLGTGGLQAFF. CDR3 sequence (DNA): TGCGCCAGCAGCTTAGGGACAGGGGGTTTACAAGCTTTCTTT. V gene TRBV5-1 combines with J gene TRBJ1-1; 11 bases match TRBD1. The CDR3 has 14 residues. CDR1 and CDR2 (germline): SGHRS, YFSETQ. J was trimmed by 9 bases and V by 2 bases; bases with no gene match: 6.

This clone appeared once. J is TRBJ2-3 and V is TRBV29-1; TRBD2 agrees at 11 bases. CDR3 length: 15 amino acids. With V trimmed by 6 bases and J by 2 bases, 7 bases remained unmatched. In germline, CDR1 is SQVTM, CDR2 ANQGSEA. The chain's CDR3 is CSVARLAGNTDTQYF. In DNA form, the CDR3 reads TGCAGCGTCGCTAGACTAGCGGGAAACACAGATACGCAGTATTTT.

This clone was observed a single time. This chain joins TRBV5-3 and TRBJ1-4, with D tentatively TRBD1 (6 bases). TRBV5-3 is sorted into the ORF group, with uncertain function. V lost 4 bases and J 6 bases, leaving 16 bases between the germline ends. The length of the CDR3 is 15 residues. CDR3 bases: TGTGCCAGAAGCACCTACAGGGTCACGGATGAAAAACTGTTTTTT. Translated, it gives CARSTYRVTDEKLFF.

The chain carries TRBV5-5 and TRBJ2-7; TRBD2 agrees at 11 bases. This CDR3 is built from 14 residues. Trimming removed 4 bases from V and 3 bases from J; junction bases left unmatched: 3. The germline gives CDR1 SGHKS, CDR2 YYEKEE (reference sequence). CDR3 nucleotide sequence: TGTGCCAGCAGCGGGGGACTAGCGGACTACGAGCAGTACTTC. Its translation is CASSGGLADYEQYF.

The V gene is TRBV18, the J gene TRBJ1-6, with D possibly TRBD1 on 5 matching bases. Trimming stripped 5 bases from V and 8 bases from J, with 13 bases between. Germline V gives CDR1 KGHSH, CDR2 LQKENI. The CDR3 extends over 14 amino acids. The CDR3 loop reads CASSATGRDSPLHF. The CDR3 bases are TGTGCCAGCTCAGCAACCGGCAGGGATTCACCCCTCCACTTT.

V is TRBV5-1 and J is TRBJ2-2; 7 bases are shared with TRBD1. This CDR3 is 15 amino acids long. Trimming at V came to 4 bases and at J to 6 bases, leaving 9 bases not matched to a gene. Germline-derived CDR1 and CDR2 are SGHRS and YFSETQ. The CDR3 DNA reads as TGCGCCAGCAGCGCCTCCGGGACAGCCGCCGGGGAGCTGTTTTTT. Translation gives CASSASGTAAGELFF. Combining the CDR3 with reference TRBV5-1 and TRBJ2-2 gives the whole variable domain KAGVTQTPRYLIKTRGQQVTLSCSPISGHRSVSWYQQTPGQGLQFLFEYFSETQRNKGNFPGRFSGRQFSNSRSEMNVSTLELGDSALYLCASSASGTAAGELFFGEGSRLTVL.

The chain has TRBV6-1 and TRBJ1-5; D is unresolved. V shed 0 bases and J shed 6 bases, with 6 bases lying between them. The CDR3 is made up of 13 amino acids. Per germline, CDR1 MNHNS and CDR2 SASEGT. The CDR3 DNA follows: TGTGCCAGCAGTGAAGCAGGAGGTCAGCCCCAGCATTTT. Its translation: CASSEAGGQPQHF.

The chain is built from TRBV29-1 and TRBJ2-4; perhaps D is TRBD1 or TRBD2 (5 bases each). Looked up from germline, CDR1 is SQVTM and CDR2 is ANQGSEA. V lost 7 bases to trimming and J lost 7 bases, with 17 bases between them. There are 13 residues in the CDR3. CDR3 amino acids: CSATTPGTNIQYF. CDR3 in DNA: TGCAGCGCCACAACGCCCGGGACCAACATTCAGTACTTC.

The chain has TRBV28 and TRBJ2-4, with D perhaps TRBD1 or TRBD2 (5 bases each). V was shortened by 7 bases and J by 6 bases, with 13 bases between the two germline ends. The CDR3 length is 13 residues. Germline V lookup: CDR1 MDHEN, CDR2 SYDVKM. CDR3 residues: CASTQAGANIQYF. The CDR3 DNA sequence: TGTGCCAGCACCCAGGCCGGGGCAAACATTCAGTACTTC.

The chain's CDR3 is CASSGALGPSSSTDTQYF. In DNA form, the CDR3 reads TGTGCCAGCAGTGGTGCCCTGGGACCGAGCTCTAGCACAGATACGCAGTATTTT. The chain couples TRBV25-1 to TRBJ2-3; D possibly matches TRBD1 or TRBD2 (5 bases each). Between the trimmed V and J ends, which lost 4 bases and 0 bases, there was a span of 20 bases. CDR3 size: 18 residues. Looked up from germline, CDR1 is MGHDK and CDR2 is SYGVNS.

This clone was detected a few times. The chain combines TRBV28 with TRBJ2-7; 7 bases are shared with TRBD2. The CDR3 consists of 15 residues. V lost 5 bases and J lost 4; bases outside the gene matches: 11. The V gene's germline CDR1 is MDHEN and CDR2 SYDVKM. For the CDR3, the DNA is TGTGCCAGCAGTGAGAGGACGGGGGGAAGGTACGAGCAGTACTTC. This sequence encodes CASSERTGGRYEQYF.

The V call is TRBV15, the J call TRBJ1-2; the D gene is possibly TRBD1 (5 bases). In germline, CDR1 is LNHNV, CDR2 YYDKDF (reference sequence). Trimming left V 0 bases short and J 3 bases short, with 17 bases between. The CDR3 is 17 amino acids. The CDR3 DNA is TGTGCCACCAGCAGAGACCCAACCCCAGGGCGAGACTATGGCTACACCTTC. This translates into CATSRDPTPGRDYGYTF.

The chain employs TRBV19 and TRBJ1-1, with D possibly matching TRBD1 (6 bases). CDR3 size: 14 residues. With 6 bases removed from V and 3 bases from J, the gap between germline ends came to 14 bases. Germline V gene sequence: CDR1 LNHDA, CDR2 SQIVND (reference sequence). The CDR3 loop is CASSFTGPDTEAFF. CDR3 in DNA: TGTGCCAGTAGCTTTACAGGGCCGGACACTGAAGCTTTCTTT.

This clone occurred once. The chain joins TRBV5-1 to TRBJ2-7; D remains ambiguous. Germline lookup yields CDR1 SGHRS and CDR2 YFSETQ. Between the trimmed V and J ends, which lost 0 bases and 0 bases, there was a span of 13 bases. This CDR3 is 16 amino acids long. Written as DNA, the CDR3 is TGCGCCAGCAGCTTGGAAGCTGGGATCAGCTCCTACGAGCAGTACTTC. Residues: CASSLEAGISSYEQYF.

Here the CDR3 reads CASRFYRGYF. CDR3 nucleotide sequence: TGTGCCAGCAGGTTCTACCGGGGGTACTTC. The J gene is TRBJ2-7, the V gene TRBV11-3; possibly TRBD2 for D (5 bases). V lost 6 bases and J 12 bases, leaving 12 bases between the germline ends. This CDR3 is 10 amino acids long. Germline assignment: CDR1 SGHNT and CDR2 YENEEA.

The sample holds one count of this clone. The rearrangement joins TRBV28 to TRBJ2-1, with 9 bases identical to TRBD2. Germline loops: CDR1 MDHEN, CDR2 SYDVKM. The CDR3 contains 15 residues. J lost 3 bases, V lost 2 bases, and 2 bases had no gene match. CDR3 coding DNA: TGTGCCAGCAGTTTAAGCGGGAGGAACTACAATGAGCAGTTCTTC. Residues: CASSLSGRNYNEQFF.

The V gene is TRBV7-9, the J gene TRBJ1-5; no reliable D call. Germline values: CDR1 SEHNR, CDR2 FQNEAQ (reference sequence). The CDR3 has 15 amino acids. The V end lost 5 bases, the J end lost 5 bases, and 16 bases lay between the germline ends. CDR3 loop: CASSLGANPHQPQHF. Written as DNA, the CDR3 is TGTGCCAGCAGCCTCGGTGCAAACCCCCATCAGCCCCAGCATTTT.